What follows are 18 T cell receptor beta chains derived from one specimen sequenced in a study of graft-versus-host responses after intestinal transplantation. The assay was immunoSEQ multiplex PCR, and TCRdb's table has in-frame clones only and misses some. Of 37,000 or so clones listed, 91% are singletons. This specimen consisted of PBMCs, obtained approximately 320 days after intestinal transplant. The receptors were sampled from a human patient who received an intestinal transplant, so some T cells may come from the graft donor.

The V call is TRBV27, the J call TRBJ2-5, with 10 nucleotides matching TRBD1. The CDR3 is made up of 14 amino acids. CDR1 and CDR2 from the germline V gene are MNHEY and SMNVEV (reference sequence). Trimming at V came to 6 bases and at J to 6 bases, leaving 7 bases not matched to a gene. The chain's CDR3 is CASRSGQGVKTQYF. The DNA of the CDR3 is TGTGCCAGCAGATCTGGACAGGGGGTGAAGACCCAGTACTTC.

This chain connects TRBV5-4 to TRBJ1-1, with 8 bases matching TRBD1. The CDR3 runs 15 residues. The junction had 8 bases not matched to a gene; V was cut back by 2 bases and J by 5 bases. Germline V CDR1 and CDR2: SGHNT, YYREEE (reference sequence). CDR3: CASSLNRGIGTEAFF. Written as DNA, the CDR3 is TGTGCCAGCAGCTTAAACAGGGGGATCGGGACTGAAGCTTTCTTT.

In the case of this clone: Germline and junction disagree at one end, which may indicate a read error. Within the sample, other DNA sequences also encode this same CDR3. The V gene is TRBV10-3, the J gene TRBJ2-2; 12 positions match TRBD1. Germline lookup yields CDR1 ENHRY and CDR2 SYGVKD. CDR3 size: 19 residues. CDR3 nucleotides: TGTGCCATCAGTGAGTCGATCAGGGGACAGGGGGCGAACACCGGGGAGCTGTTTTTC. It yields the protein CAISESIRGQGANTGELFF.

The gene calls are TRBV4-1 and TRBJ1-5; D gene unclear. Per the germline V gene, CDR1 is MGHRA and CDR2 is YSYEKL. Deletions cut 2 bases from V and 2 bases from J, with 4 bases between. The CDR3 is 13 residues long. The CDR3 nucleotides are TGCGCCAGCAGCCAAAGGGGCAATCAGCCCCAGCATTTT. It translates to CASSQRGNQPQHF.

The chain combines TRBV4-2 with TRBJ2-3; 12 positions agree with TRBD2. Germline CDR1 reads LGHNA; CDR2 reads YNFKEQ. V was clipped by 1 base and J by 4 bases; unmatched bases: 0. This CDR3 has 15 amino acids. This chain's CDR3 is CASSQGLAGADTQYF. DNA of the CDR3: TGTGCCAGCAGCCAAGGACTAGCGGGAGCAGATACGCAGTATTTT.

V usage is TRBV5-6 and J usage is TRBJ2-1; D uncertain. The ends were cut back, 4 bases at V and 5 bases at J, with 4 bases in the middle. Germline CDR1 and CDR2: SGHDT and YYEEEE. The length of the CDR3 is 11 residues. The DNA of the CDR3 is TGTGCCAGCAGCGTTCACAATGAGCAGTTCTTC. It translates to CASSVHNEQFF.

J is TRBJ2-7 and V is TRBV2, with 8 bases identical to TRBD2. The CDR3 has 14 residues. CDR1 is SNHLY and CDR2 is FYNNEI in the germline V gene. J was trimmed by 7 bases and V by 7 bases; bases with no gene match: 12. The CDR3 sequence: CASKYSLAGGEQYF. In DNA form, the CDR3 reads TGTGCCAGCAAGTATAGCCTAGCGGGCGGGGAGCAGTACTTC. The variable domain in full, with the rest retrieved from reference TRBV2 and TRBJ2-7, is EPEVTQTPSHQVTQMGQEVILRCVPISNHLYFYWYRQILGQKVEFLVSFYNNEISEKSEIFDDQFSVERPDGSNFTLKIRSTKLEDSAMYFCASKYSLAGGEQYFGPGTRLTVT.

This sequence joins TRBV28 and TRBJ2-3, with D perhaps matching TRBD1 (5 bases). There are 15 residues in the CDR3. Trimming cost V 1 base and J 1 base, with 9 bases left between them. Germline V gene sequence: CDR1 MDHEN, CDR2 SYDVKM. CDR3 sequence (DNA): TGTGCCAGCAGTTTATTCAGGGATCGCACAGATACGCAGTATTTT. Amino acids: CASSLFRDRTDTQYF.

V usage is TRBV7-8 and J usage is TRBJ2-7; 9 positions match TRBD2. The junction had 6 bases not matched to a gene; V was cut back by 1 base and J by 5 bases. The CDR3 is 15 amino acids. Germline CDR1 and CDR2: SGHVS and FQNEAQ. The CDR3 protein is CASSLEGREGDEQYF. The CDR3 DNA is TGTGCCAGCAGCTTAGAGGGGCGGGAGGGCGACGAGCAGTACTTC.

The chain combines TRBV14 with TRBJ2-2; tentatively, D is TRBD1 (5 bases). Germline V gives CDR1 SGHDN, CDR2 FVKESK. The CDR3 spans 13 residues. V was clipped by 5 bases and J by 7 bases, with 11 bases between them. CDR3 sequence: CASSSGRYGELFF. DNA of the CDR3: TGTGCCAGCAGCTCAGGGCGGTACGGGGAGCTGTTTTTT.

The genes are TRBV25-1 and TRBJ1-5; the D gene is possibly TRBD1 (5 bases). V was trimmed by 7 bases and J by 1 base, leaving 5 bases between them. The germline V gene has CDR1 MGHDK and CDR2 SYGVNS. The CDR3 has 12 residues. CDR3 in DNA: TGTGCCAGCACAGGGAGCAATCAGCCCCAGCATTTT. This codes for CASTGSNQPQHF.

The chain has TRBV28 and TRBJ2-7; 8 nucleotides align to TRBD2. V trimming: 6 bases; J trimming: 3 bases; junction bases outside the gene matches: 10. The CDR3 contains 15 residues. The germline V gene has CDR1 MDHEN and CDR2 SYDVKM. CDR3 protein: CASRAKTSENYEQYF. CDR3 nucleotides: TGTGCCAGCAGGGCTAAGACTAGCGAGAACTACGAGCAGTACTTC.

This chain joins TRBV18 and TRBJ1-3; 8 bases align to TRBD1. The junction had 4 bases not matched to a gene; V was cut back by 2 bases and J by 4 bases. Germline lookup yields CDR1 KGHSH and CDR2 LQKENI. The CDR3 is made up of 15 amino acids. CDR3 coding DNA: TGTGCCAGCTCACCAGAAACAGGGGGAGGAAACACCATATATTTT. Encoded protein: CASSPETGGGNTIYF.

The gene calls are TRBV6-6 and TRBJ2-7, with a possible D match to TRBD1 (6 bases). Germline lookup yields CDR1 MNHNY and CDR2 SVGAGI (reference sequence). Trimming cost V 7 bases and J 6 bases, with 16 bases left between them. This CDR3 comprises 13 residues. CDR3 sequence (DNA): TGTGCCAGCACCCCCCCCACAGGGTTCGAGCAGTACTTC. Translated: CASTPPTGFEQYF.

The V gene is TRBV28, the J gene TRBJ2-5; the match to TRBD1 covers 10 bases. The CDR3 length is 19 residues. The V segment lost 6 bases and the J segment 0 bases; nucleotides outside the gene matches: 16. CDR1 and CDR2 from the germline V gene are MDHEN and SYDVKM. CDR3 sequence reads: CASSRTTDWDRGHQETQYF. The CDR3 DNA reads TGTGCCAGCAGCCGAACGACAGATTGGGACAGGGGCCACCAAGAGACCCAGTACTTC.

The gene calls are TRBV11-2 and TRBJ1-4; D is ambiguous. Germline values: CDR1 SGHAT, CDR2 FQNNGV. V was trimmed by 3 bases and J by 2 bases, leaving 10 bases between them. The CDR3 covers 15 residues. The DNA of the CDR3 is TGTGCCAGCAGCTTGGATTATCGCACTAATGAAAAACTGTTTTTT. This codes for CASSLDYRTNEKLFF.

V gene TRBV29-1 combines with J gene TRBJ2-3; tentatively, D is TRBD2 (6 bases). The germline V and J ends were trimmed by 1 base and 1 base, with 9 bases remaining between them. Per the germline V gene, CDR1 is SQVTM and CDR2 is ANQGSEA. This CDR3 has 14 residues. The CDR3 DNA is TGCAGCGTTGAAGGAGGGGAGGGCACAGATACGCAGTATTTT. It encodes CSVEGGEGTDTQYF.

This chain connects TRBV6-5 to TRBJ2-7, with D perhaps matching TRBD1 or TRBD2 (5 bases each). The CDR3 extends over 15 amino acids. Germline V gene data show CDR1 as MNHEY and CDR2 as SVGAGI. V lost 0 bases and J 2 bases, leaving 11 bases between the germline ends. CDR3 residues: CASSYSQGPAYEQYF. The CDR3 nucleotides are TGTGCCAGCAGTTACTCGCAGGGACCCGCCTACGAGCAGTACTTC.